These 19 T cell receptor beta chains were all obtained from the same sample, sequenced in a study of regulatory T cells in long-lasting Graves disease. Arm-PCR with iRepertoire HTBI primers amplified the CDR3 regions for these TCR beta libraries. TCRdb re-analysed the multiplex PCR reads in MiXCR, keeping a single row per CDR3 protein. The sample has under 350,000 distinct CDR3 sequences; 22% are singletons. Time point in this sample: persistent/refractory GD, antithyroid drugs over 5 years with positive TRAb. The TCR library was made from RNA that had been extracted from PBMCs in TRIzol. Sequenced material: peripheral blood mononuclear cells (PBMCs), taken when the disease was refractory, from a patient treated with antithyroid drugs. The receptors shown here come from a female donor with Graves disease.

This clonotype occurred a few times. This rearrangement joins TRBV7-6 to TRBJ1-3; 10 nucleotides agree with TRBD1. Germline CDR1 and CDR2: SGHVS and FNYEAQ. CDR3 length equals 18 residues. V trimming: 5 bases; J trimming: 0 bases; junction bases outside the gene matches: 10. This CDR3 is CASSNRDRGFLSGNTIYF. The CDR3 DNA follows: TGTGCCAGCAGCAACCGGGACAGGGGATTCCTCTCTGGAAACACCATATATTTT.

A remark on this clonotype: A read error is possible here, since a much larger clone lies one base away. The chain is built from TRBV28 and TRBJ1-1, with D uncertain. The V end lost 3 bases, the J end lost 0 bases, and 11 bases lay between the germline ends. The CDR3 is 15 amino acids. CDR1 and CDR2 from the germline V gene are MDHEN and SYDVKM. The CDR3 nucleotides read TGTGCCAGCAGTTTTGTTTGGACCATGAACACTGAAGCTTTCTTT. As protein: CASSFVWTMNTEAFF.

Many counts were recorded for this clonotype. This chain joins TRBV2 and TRBJ2-1, with 9 bases identical to TRBD2. CDR3 length equals 15 residues. The germline V gene encodes CDR1 SNHLY and CDR2 FYNNEI. V trimming: 6 bases; J trimming: 7 bases; junction bases outside the gene matches: 10. CDR3 DNA sequence: TGTGCCAGCAGGAGGGCTAGCGGGATAGATAATGAGCAGTTCTTC. Protein sequence: CASRRASGIDNEQFF.

This rearrangement joins TRBV18 to TRBJ2-5; tentative D call: TRBD1 (5 bases). V shed 0 bases and J shed 1 base, with 15 bases lying between them. The CDR3 totals 17 residues. CDR1 is KGHSH and CDR2 is LQKENI in the germline V gene. CDR3 sequence reads: CASSPPGEQVGQETQYF. The CDR3 DNA sequence: TGTGCCAGCTCACCACCAGGGGAACAGGTGGGCCAAGAGACCCAGTACTTC.

The CDR3 bases are TGCGCCAGCAGCGCGGACTGGAGCACAGATACGCAGTATTTT. This sequence encodes CASSADWSTDTQYF. This chain links TRBV5-1 with TRBJ2-3; possible D gene TRBD2, 5 bases. V gave up 4 bases and J gave up 0 bases, with 9 bases separating them. Germline V gene lookup returns CDR1 SGHRS and CDR2 YFSETQ. The CDR3 extends over 14 amino acids.

This clonotype was picked up many times. This sequence joins TRBV28 and TRBJ1-2; possibly TRBD1 for D (6 bases). CDR1 and CDR2 from the germline V gene are MDHEN and SYDVKM. This CDR3 has 16 residues. The V gene lost 5 bases and the J gene lost 2 bases, with 18 bases spanning the gap. The CDR3 sequence is CASSQDQGLLNYGYTF. CDR3 DNA sequence: TGTGCCAGCAGTCAGGACCAGGGGCTACTAAACTATGGCTACACCTTC.

Many counts were recorded for this clonotype. The J gene is TRBJ1-5, the V gene TRBV6-1; D remains unclear. The germline V gene has CDR1 MNHNS and CDR2 SASEGT. The germline V and J ends were trimmed by 2 bases and 0 bases, with 11 bases remaining between them. The CDR3 is 16 residues long. CDR3 region: CASSERLGFSNQPQHF. The DNA of the CDR3 is TGTGCCAGCAGTGAACGGTTGGGGTTTAGCAATCAGCCCCAGCATTTT.

In regard to this clonotype: At one end, the junction sequence differs from germline, possibly due to a read error. The rearrangement joins TRBV6-9 to TRBJ2-2, with TRBD2 matching over 12 bases. Germline values: CDR1 MNHGY, CDR2 SVAAGI. The CDR3 is 16 amino acids. The CDR3 reads CASSLLAGGGTGEPFF. Here the CDR3 DNA reads TGTGCCAGCAGTTTACTAGCGGGAGGTGGGACCGGGGAGCCGTTTTTT.

As concerns this clonotype: A read error is likely, as this CDR3 ends without the conserved phenylalanine or tryptophan. The chain joins TRBV5-1 to TRBJ2-5; 7 positions match TRBD2. CDR1 is SGHRS, CDR2 YFSETQ, per germline. The CDR3 runs to 16 residues. V lost 0 bases and J lost 5; bases outside the gene matches: 10. CDR3 sequence reads: CASSLVLAGVWETQYL. DNA of the CDR3: TGCGCCAGCAGCTTGGTTCTGGCGGGAGTTTGGGAGACCCAGTACCTC.

This clonotype came up many times. This sequence joins TRBV28 and TRBJ1-5, with unresolved D. There are 15 residues in the CDR3. The germline V gene has CDR1 MDHEN and CDR2 SYDVKM. Deletions cut 6 bases from V and 0 bases from J, with 12 bases between. The CDR3 nucleotides read TGTGCCAGCAGCGACCACAGCAATAGCAATCAGCCCCAGCATTTT. Amino acids: CASSDHSNSNQPQHF.

In this sample, this clonotype turned up many times. The gene calls are TRBV6-1 and TRBJ1-2; no definite D call. The ends were cut back, 8 bases at V and 8 bases at J, with 15 bases in the middle. CDR3 length equals 12 residues. Germline CDR1 MNHNS, CDR2 SASEGT. As DNA, the CDR3 is TGTGCCAGCGGCCAAAGGACGGAAGGCTACACCTTC. It specifies CASGQRTEGYTF.

This clonotype occurred a few times. The chain uses TRBV20-1 and TRBJ2-7; 8 bases are shared with TRBD2. This CDR3 comprises 13 residues. V trimming: 8 bases; J trimming: 0 bases; junction bases outside the gene matches: 6. Germline V lookup: CDR1 DFQATT, CDR2 SNEGSKA (reference sequence). CDR3 nucleotides: TGCAGTACGCTTAGCGGGAACTCCTACGAGCAGTACTTC. Protein: CSTLSGNSYEQYF.

This clonotype was seen a handful of times. The rearrangement links TRBV5-1 to TRBJ2-7, with TRBD1 matching over 7 bases. Germline V gene data show CDR1 as SGHRS and CDR2 as YFSETQ. The J segment lost 3 bases and the V segment lost 3 bases, leaving 9 bases of the junction unmatched. This CDR3 is 15 amino acids long. The chain's CDR3 is CASSSSRGTVYEQYF. CDR3 DNA: TGCGCCAGCAGCTCTAGCAGGGGGACGGTCTACGAGCAGTACTTC. Supplemented by reference TRBV5-1 and TRBJ2-7, the full variable domain reads KAGVTQTPRYLIKTRGQQVTLSCSPISGHRSVSWYQQTPGQGLQFLFEYFSETQRNKGNFPGRFSGRQFSNSRSEMNVSTLELGDSALYLCASSSSRGTVYEQYFGPGTRLTVT.

This clonotype was observed many times. The chain employs TRBV18 and TRBJ2-4; the D gene is possibly TRBD1 (6 bases). Trimming shortened V by 1 base and J by 12 bases, and 16 bases separated the two germline ends. The CDR3 runs to 14 residues. Germline V gives CDR1 KGHSH, CDR2 LQKENI. The CDR3 sequence is CASSPRLAGQPQYF. CDR3 DNA: TGTGCCAGCTCACCACGTCTTGCAGGACAGCCTCAGTACTTC.

The chain couples TRBV20-1 to TRBJ1-5; D is possibly TRBD1 (5 bases). CDR1 DFQATT and CDR2 SNEGSKA come from the germline V gene (reference sequence). The CDR3 consists of 15 residues. V was pared by 3 bases and J by 0 bases, with 12 bases between. The CDR3 here is CSASAGFGSNQPQHF. DNA for the CDR3: TGCAGTGCTAGCGCAGGGTTCGGTAGCAATCAGCCCCAGCATTTT.

The V call is TRBV5-1, the J call TRBJ2-5; D ambiguous. V was cut by 0 bases and J by 4 bases, with 22 bases left in between. CDR3 size: 18 residues. Germline V lookup: CDR1 SGHRS, CDR2 YFSETQ. The CDR3 coding sequence is TGCGCCAGCAGCTTGGGCGTAACGTCAGTTCCTAAACGAGAGACCCAGTACTTC. Protein product: CASSLGVTSVPKRETQYF.

This clonotype was detected only a few times. This CDR3 is CASSYAGLAFF. The CDR3 DNA sequence: TGTGCCAGCAGTTACGCCGGGTTGGCTTTCTTT. The V call is TRBV6-2 or TRBV6-3, the J call TRBJ1-1; D gene uncertain. V shed 2 bases and J shed 11 bases, with 9 bases lying between them. Germline assignment: CDR1 MNHEY and CDR2 SVGEGT. The CDR3 runs 11 residues.

Comment on this clonotype: This may stem from a read error, because a much larger clone lies one nucleotide away. This chain connects TRBV6-1 to TRBJ2-7; D ambiguous. The germline V gene has CDR1 MNHNS and CDR2 SASEGT. The CDR3 has 15 residues. V shed 2 bases and J shed 5 bases, with 16 bases lying between them. In DNA, the CDR3 is TGTGCCAGCAGTGAATGGGCCAGCAGGATTAACGAGCAGTACTTC. Its protein is CASSEWASRINEQYF.

This clonotype was counted at least ten times. The J gene is TRBJ2-5, the V gene TRBV9, with 8 bases identical to TRBD1. After removal of 2 bases from V and 4 bases from J, the junction contained 1 base not matched to a gene. Per the germline V gene, CDR1 is SGDLS and CDR2 is YYNGEE. The CDR3 covers 13 residues. Here the CDR3 reads CASSVTGVETQYF. The DNA for the CDR3 is TGTGCCAGCAGCGTGACAGGGGTAGAGACCCAGTACTTC. Variable domain in full (rest from reference TRBV9 and TRBJ2-5): DSGVTQTPKHLITATGQRVTLRCSPRSGDLSVYWYQQSLDQGLQFLIQYYNGEERAKGNILERFSAQQFPDLHSELNLSSLELGDSALYFCASSVTGVETQYFGPGTRLLVL.